The 24 T cell receptor beta chains reported below all come from one sample, sequenced in a study of blood T cell repertoires in COVID-19. Profiled with immunoSEQ multiplex PCR; TCRdb holds only in-frame clones, not every one. The data show tens of thousands of clones, approximately 91% seen once. Source material: peripheral blood. These receptors were obtained from a human donor in a cohort sampled during active COVID-19.

V gene TRBV18 combines with J gene TRBJ2-7; D might be TRBD1 (5 bases). V was cut by 0 bases and J by 3 bases, with 15 bases left in between. This CDR3 contains 16 residues. Per the germline V gene, CDR1 is KGHSH and CDR2 is LQKENI. The CDR3 reads CASSPPPGFVVYEQYF. In DNA form, the CDR3 reads TGTGCCAGCTCACCACCACCAGGGTTTGTGGTCTACGAGCAGTACTTC.

The chain employs TRBV16 and TRBJ1-2, with 9 bases aligning to TRBD1. Germline V gene data show CDR1 as KGHSY and CDR2 as FQNENV. V lost 0 bases, J lost 1 base, and 6 bases stayed unmatched. CDR3 size: 17 residues. The CDR3: CASSQSGQGHINYGYTF. DNA of the CDR3: TGTGCCAGCAGCCAATCGGGACAGGGACATATTAACTATGGCTACACCTTC.

In its sample, this clone was seen once. The V gene is TRBV19, the J gene TRBJ1-2; 7 bases line up with TRBD1. With 5 bases clipped from V and 1 base from J, the junction kept 10 bases outside the gene matches. From germline, CDR1 is LNHDA and CDR2 SQIVND (reference sequence). The CDR3 consists of 16 residues. This chain's CDR3 is CASSRSGTVDNYGYTF. The CDR3 DNA is TGTGCCAGTAGTCGTTCCGGGACAGTAGATAACTATGGCTACACCTTC.

The CDR3 DNA follows: TGTGCCTGGAGCCAAGACAGTGGCAATCAGCCCCAGCATTTT. Amino acid sequence: CAWSQDSGNQPQHF. The V gene is TRBV30, the J gene TRBJ1-5; tentative D call: TRBD1 (5 bases). Trimming stripped 3 bases from V and 2 bases from J, with 11 bases between. CDR1 GTSNPN and CDR2 SVGIG come from the germline V gene (reference sequence). The CDR3 runs to 14 residues.

This chain links TRBV30 with TRBJ1-6, with a tentative D call TRBD1 (5 bases). The germline V and J ends were trimmed by 3 bases and 11 bases, with 14 bases remaining between them. Germline V gives CDR1 GTSNPN, CDR2 SVGIG (reference sequence). This CDR3 region has 13 residues. CDR3 DNA sequence: TGTGCCTGGAGCAAACAGGCCCGAACACCCCTCCACTTT. Translating it yields CAWSKQARTPLHF.

V usage is TRBV2 and J usage is TRBJ2-7; 7 positions agree with TRBD1. Germline V gene sequence: CDR1 SNHLY, CDR2 FYNNEI. J lost 5 bases, V lost 9 bases, and 13 bases had no gene match. This CDR3 spans 14 amino acids. In DNA form, the CDR3 reads TGTGCCAGTACAATCCAACAGGGGCTTCACGAGCAGTACTTC. Translation gives CASTIQQGLHEQYF.

V usage is TRBV5-1 and J usage is TRBJ1-3; a possible D gene is TRBD1 (6 bases). Germline values: CDR1 SGHRS, CDR2 YFSETQ. The CDR3 has 15 residues. V gave up 4 bases and J gave up 0 bases, with 11 bases separating them. The CDR3 is CASSLEGGSGNTIYF. As DNA, the CDR3 is TGCGCCAGCAGCCTTGAAGGGGGCTCTGGAAACACCATATATTTT.

The chain recombines TRBV5-1 with TRBJ1-3; D is unclear. The CDR3 runs 17 residues. CDR1 is SGHRS, CDR2 YFSETQ, per germline. V was clipped by 0 bases and J by 2 bases, with 15 bases between them. The CDR3 sequence: CASSLAVASVTGNTIYF. CDR3 coding DNA: TGCGCCAGCAGCTTGGCCGTGGCATCTGTTACTGGAAACACCATATATTTT.

V usage is TRBV19 and J usage is TRBJ2-3; D possibly corresponds to TRBD2 (5 bases). V lost 5 bases, J lost 0 bases, and 18 bases lay in between. The CDR3 consists of 17 residues. Germline CDR1 reads LNHDA; CDR2 reads SQIVND (reference sequence). The DNA of the CDR3 is TGTGCCAGTAGTGGGGAAGAGAGGGCCCGTAGCACAGATACGCAGTATTTT. Translated: CASSGEERARSTDTQYF.

CDR3 sequence (DNA): TGTGCCAGCAGCTTAAGGGCTGCCCAGACAGGTTCCTACTATGGCTACACCTTC. Translated, it gives CASSLRAAQTGSYYGYTF. The rearrangement links TRBV7-9 to TRBJ1-2; tentative D call: TRBD1 (6 bases). Germline CDR1 reads SEHNR; CDR2 reads FQNEAQ (reference sequence). The V end lost 2 bases, the J end lost 3 bases, and 22 bases lay between the germline ends. The length of the CDR3 is 18 residues.

V gene TRBV10-3 combines with J gene TRBJ2-7; 7 nucleotides match TRBD1. The CDR3 contains 13 residues. CDR1 is ENHRY and CDR2 is SYGVKD in the germline V gene. V lost 6 bases, J lost 5 bases, and 7 bases stayed unmatched. The CDR3 reads CAISVDRVNEQYF. CDR3 bases: TGTGCCATCAGCGTTGACAGGGTGAACGAGCAGTACTTC.

V gene TRBV20-1 combines with J gene TRBJ2-3; tentatively, D is TRBD2 (6 bases). Germline V gives CDR1 DFQATT, CDR2 SNEGSKA (reference sequence). V lost 3 bases, J lost 0 bases, and 7 bases lay in between. The CDR3 is 13 amino acids. CDR3 bases: TGCAGTGCTAGTCGGGAGAGCACAGATACGCAGTATTTT. It yields the protein CSASRESTDTQYF.

V and J are TRBV2 and TRBJ1-5; 7 bases are shared with TRBD1. Germline lookup yields CDR1 SNHLY and CDR2 FYNNEI. This CDR3 has 15 amino acids. The V segment lost 6 bases and the J segment 6 bases; nucleotides outside the gene matches: 11. The CDR3 DNA reads TGTGCCAGCAGCGGTACAGGGGTAGTAGGTCAGCCCCAGCATTTT. Translated: CASSGTGVVGQPQHF. Using reference TRBV2 and TRBJ1-5 for the parts outside the CDR3, the full variable domain is EPEVTQTPSHQVTQMGQEVILRCVPISNHLYFYWYRQILGQKVEFLVSFYNNEISEKSEIFDDQFSVERPDGSNFTLKIRSTKLEDSAMYFCASSGTGVVGQPQHFGDGTRLSIL.

V usage is TRBV6-6 and J usage is TRBJ2-1, with a tentative D call TRBD2 (5 bases). The CDR3 has 15 amino acids. Trimming removed 2 bases at V and 4 bases at J, with 12 bases between. Germline loops: CDR1 MNHNY, CDR2 SVGAGI (reference sequence). The CDR3 DNA sequence: TGTGCCAGCAGTTACGAGCTTACTAGTTACAATGAGCAGTTCTTC. Its translation is CASSYELTSYNEQFF.

The V call is TRBV6-2 or TRBV6-3, the J call TRBJ2-7, with a weak D call TRBD2 (6 bases). The V end lost 0 bases, the J end lost 1 base, and 10 bases lay between the germline ends. The CDR3 totals 15 residues. Germline-derived CDR1 and CDR2 are MNHEY and SVGEGT. The CDR3 spells CASSYSTGTSYEQYF. CDR3 sequence (DNA): TGTGCCAGCAGTTACTCGACCGGGACTTCCTACGAGCAGTACTTC.

Note on this clone: This sample also contains other DNA sequences that code for the same CDR3. The V gene is TRBV7-2, the J gene TRBJ2-5, with D uncertain. Trimming left V 4 bases short and J 1 base short, with 7 bases between. This CDR3 region has 13 residues. Per the germline V gene, CDR1 is SGHTA and CDR2 is FQGNSA. The DNA for the CDR3 is TGTGCCAGCAGCTCCCGCGTCCAAGAGACCCAGTACTTC. As protein: CASSSRVQETQYF.

The gene calls are TRBV5-6 and TRBJ2-1; 15 bases fit TRBD2. Germline V gene lookup returns CDR1 SGHDT and CDR2 YYEEEE. V trimming: 4 bases; J trimming: 5 bases; junction bases outside the gene matches: 4. The CDR3 length is 16 residues. CDR3 sequence: CASSPGTSGRNNEQFF. The CDR3 DNA reads TGTGCCAGCAGCCCAGGGACTAGCGGGAGGAACAATGAGCAGTTCTTC.

This chain links TRBV5-1 with TRBJ1-2; D gene ambiguous. Germline V gives CDR1 SGHRS, CDR2 YFSETQ. The CDR3 totals 14 residues. V was trimmed by 5 bases and J by 12 bases, leaving 23 bases between them. CDR3 region: CASSLPVPGGSDTF. The CDR3 nucleotides read TGCGCCAGCAGTTTACCGGTCCCCGGCGGGTCTGACACCTTC.

This clone was counted a single time. CDR3 DNA: TGTGCCAGCAGCGCCGTGAAGGGAGGGAACACTGAAGCTTTCTTT. Amino acid sequence: CASSAVKGGNTEAFF. V usage is TRBV7-6 and J usage is TRBJ1-1, with D uncertain. Trimming removed 5 bases at V and 1 base at J, with 14 bases between. The length of the CDR3 is 15 residues. CDR1 SGHVS and CDR2 FNYEAQ come from the germline V gene.

The chain couples TRBV18 to TRBJ1-4; 7 positions agree with TRBD1. The germline gives CDR1 KGHSH, CDR2 LQKENI. J was trimmed by 6 bases and V by 5 bases; bases with no gene match: 3. The CDR3 covers 13 residues. The CDR3 protein is CASSRDRDEKLFF. The CDR3 region has the DNA TGTGCCAGCTCAAGGGACAGAGATGAAAAACTGTTTTTT.

This chain joins TRBV5-5 and TRBJ2-2; 8 positions agree with TRBD1. This CDR3 spans 15 amino acids. CDR1 is SGHKS and CDR2 is YYEKEE in the germline V gene (reference sequence). Trimming at V came to 4 bases and at J to 2 bases, leaving 4 bases not matched to a gene. CDR3 residues: CASSTGTGNTGELFF. The CDR3 region has the DNA TGTGCCAGCAGCACAGGGACAGGAAACACCGGGGAGCTGTTTTTT.

The sample holds a few counts of this clone. V usage is TRBV2 and J usage is TRBJ1-2, with D hard to call. Germline-derived CDR1 and CDR2 are SNHLY and FYNNEI. The CDR3 runs to 14 residues. V gave up 0 bases and J gave up 4 bases, with 9 bases separating them. CDR3 residues: CASSEAVAIYGYTF. In DNA, the CDR3 is TGTGCCAGCAGTGAAGCTGTGGCAATCTATGGCTACACCTTC.

The chain employs TRBV5-1 and TRBJ2-7, with TRBD2 matching 7 bases. Germline V CDR1 and CDR2: SGHRS, YFSETQ. This CDR3 region has 13 residues. V shed 0 bases and J 3 bases; nucleotides not matched to a gene: 0. The CDR3 loop reads CASSLGGGYEQYF. For the CDR3, the DNA is TGCGCCAGCAGCTTGGGGGGGGGCTACGAGCAGTACTTC.

The chain recombines TRBV27 with TRBJ2-1, with TRBD2 identical over 7 bases. CDR1 is MNHEY, CDR2 SMNVEV, per germline (reference sequence). The length of the CDR3 is 17 residues. V lost 5 bases to trimming and J lost 2 bases; unmatched junction nucleotides: 12. Here the CDR3 reads CASSPVSAGATYNEQFF. The CDR3 coding sequence is TGTGCCAGCAGTCCCGTCAGCGCGGGAGCCACCTACAATGAGCAGTTCTTC.